This section outlines one T cell receptor (beta chain) sequence together with its context. Its specificity is not known. Healthy bone marrow donors supplied every sample. The CDR3 contains 12 residues. The germline gives CDR1 WNHNN, CDR2 SYGVQD (reference sequence). Trimming pared 8 bases from V and 4 bases from J, leaving 9 bases between. This PCR relied on a set of 60 Vbeta primers and 13 Jbeta primers. Libraries were prepared by immunoSEQ multiplex PCR; TCRdb keeps only in-frame clonotypes and omits some of them. The table lists about 150,000 clones, 73% of them singletons. This sample is drawn from a study of cytomegalovirus exposure and HLA in healthy donors. Notes on the study in general: Analysis was performed later, and it showed HLA-associated TCR beta chains to be more clonally expanded than equally common others. The listing of approximately 160 TCR beta chains classed them as cytomegalovirus-associated. Data from an earlier analysis indicated that most TCR beta V segments were productive either about 87% or about 30% of the time.

Specimen: PBMCs. The sequence derives from a woman younger than 35 in good health and CMV-seronegative. The chain links TRBV10-1 to TRBJ1-3; TRBD1 is a possible D gene (6 bases). The DNA for the CDR3 is TGCGCCAGCGGGGACATAGGAAACACCATATATTTT. Translated, it gives CASGDIGNTIYF.